This TCR beta chain derives from a study of blood T cell repertoires in COVID-19. Whole-study context: Acute and convalescent COVID-19 specimens originated in the United States, Italy and Spain.

The J segment lost 2 bases and the V segment lost 9 bases, leaving 11 bases of the junction unmatched. Germline CDR1 reads KGHDR; CDR2 reads SFDVKD. The CDR3 contains 16 residues. Sequencing used immunoSEQ multiplex PCR; TCRdb keeps in-frame clones, though not all of them. Of 250,000 or so clones listed, about 91% are singletons. In this sample, this clone turned up once. Participants came from fewer than 25 US areas, aged about 18 to 89 years. Participants' own reports of clinical history determined their cohort assignment. Up to 2 weeks before entering the study, exposed participants had met a COVID-19 case.

The chain uses TRBV24-1 and TRBJ2-3; TRBD1 agrees at 9 bases. Sequencing was performed on PBMCs or T cells enriched from blood (not recorded which). The origin of this receptor is a man aged 35 to 55 who had been exposed to COVID-19. This CDR3 reads CATSGVTGGNTDTQYF. CDR3 DNA sequence: TGTGCCACCTCCGGGGTGACAGGGGGGAACACAGATACGCAGTATTTT.